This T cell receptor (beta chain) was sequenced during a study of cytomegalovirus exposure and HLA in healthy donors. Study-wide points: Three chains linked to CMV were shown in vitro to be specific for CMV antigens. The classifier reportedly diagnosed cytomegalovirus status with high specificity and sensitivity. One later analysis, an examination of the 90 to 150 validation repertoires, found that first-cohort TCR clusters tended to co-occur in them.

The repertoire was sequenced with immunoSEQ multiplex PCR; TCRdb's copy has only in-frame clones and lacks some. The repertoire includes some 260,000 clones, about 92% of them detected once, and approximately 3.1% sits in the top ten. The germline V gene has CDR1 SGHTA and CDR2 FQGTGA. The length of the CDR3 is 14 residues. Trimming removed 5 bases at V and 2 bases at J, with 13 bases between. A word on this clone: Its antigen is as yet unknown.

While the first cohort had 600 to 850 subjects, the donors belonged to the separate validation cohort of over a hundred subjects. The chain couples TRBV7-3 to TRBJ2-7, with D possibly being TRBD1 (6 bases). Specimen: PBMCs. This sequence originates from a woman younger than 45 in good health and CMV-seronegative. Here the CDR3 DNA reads TGTGCCAGCAGCCTAGGACAGCTCCCCTACGAGCAGTACTTC. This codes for CASSLGQLPYEQYF.